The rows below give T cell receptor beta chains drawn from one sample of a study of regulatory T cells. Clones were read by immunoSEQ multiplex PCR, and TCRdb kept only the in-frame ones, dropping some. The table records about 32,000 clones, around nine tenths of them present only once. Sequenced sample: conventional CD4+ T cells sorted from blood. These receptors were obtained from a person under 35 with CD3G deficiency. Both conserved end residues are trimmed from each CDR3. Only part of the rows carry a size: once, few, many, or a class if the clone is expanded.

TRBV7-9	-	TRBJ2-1	ASSLQGNNEQF
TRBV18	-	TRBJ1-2	ASSPSVQSNYGYT
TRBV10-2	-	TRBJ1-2	ASSPGRDRGYT
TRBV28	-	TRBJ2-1	ASSPAGDPGVREQF
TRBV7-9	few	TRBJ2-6	ASSPDRSSGANVLT
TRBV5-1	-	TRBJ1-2	ASSSGILGKSGYT
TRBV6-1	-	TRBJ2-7	ASSVGLAGGTVQGVQY
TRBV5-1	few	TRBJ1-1	ASSLAGGNEAF
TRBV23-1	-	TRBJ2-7	ASSQRPVGISYEQY
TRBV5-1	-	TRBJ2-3	ASREGVNRDAQY
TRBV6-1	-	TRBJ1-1	ASSWDRGDTEAF
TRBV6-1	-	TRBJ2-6	ASRTPGAGANVLT
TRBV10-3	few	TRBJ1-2	ASKSGVYGYT
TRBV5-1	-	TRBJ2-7	ASSLDGLYEQY
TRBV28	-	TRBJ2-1	ASTHGTANNEQF
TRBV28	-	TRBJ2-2	ASSSTTGELF
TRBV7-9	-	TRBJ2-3	ASSTGTSGTTDTQY
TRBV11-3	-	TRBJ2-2	ASSLRAGVTTGELF
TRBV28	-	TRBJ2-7	ASLGGGSGLQY
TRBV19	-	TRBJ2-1	ASRNSGGYNEQF
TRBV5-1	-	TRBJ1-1	ASSQQVNTEAF
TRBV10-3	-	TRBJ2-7	AISEGYEQY
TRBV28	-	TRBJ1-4	ASSPTDLVEKLF
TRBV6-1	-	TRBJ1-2	ASSEGHNYGYT
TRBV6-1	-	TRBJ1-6	ASSEAHGTGALLALH
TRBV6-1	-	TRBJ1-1	ASRLLTGGTEAF
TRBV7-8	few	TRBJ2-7	ASSSVGGEQY
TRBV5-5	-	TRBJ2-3	ASSRASGSTDTQY
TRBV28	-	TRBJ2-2	ASSLHGGTGELF
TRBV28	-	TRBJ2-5	ASSPATVQETQY
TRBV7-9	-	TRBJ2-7	ASSFSPKDEQY
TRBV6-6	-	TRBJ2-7	ASSADYEQY
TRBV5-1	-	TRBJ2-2	ASKPTSGTGELF
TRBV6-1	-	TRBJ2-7	ASSQQATYEQY
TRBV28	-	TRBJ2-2	ASSAPNTGELF
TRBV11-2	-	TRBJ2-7	ASSLERGAYEQY
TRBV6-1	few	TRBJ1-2	ASSLGRSGYT
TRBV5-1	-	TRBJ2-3	ASSLRQDGTDTQY
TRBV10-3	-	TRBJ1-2	AIKNPGAYGYT
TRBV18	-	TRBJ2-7	ASSLGRGHEQY
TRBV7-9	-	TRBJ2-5	ASSLAGVETQY
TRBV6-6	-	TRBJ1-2	ASSLGQGGGYT
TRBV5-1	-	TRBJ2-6	ASSMDGANVLT
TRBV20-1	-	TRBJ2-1	SASRGYEQF
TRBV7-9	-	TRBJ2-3	ASSLTLSTDTQY
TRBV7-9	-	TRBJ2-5	ASSLDRSQETQY
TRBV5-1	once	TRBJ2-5	ASSLHPDQETQY
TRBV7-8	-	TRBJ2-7	ASSLAVGQGRMY
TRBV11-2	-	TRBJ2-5	ASSLSPGLYETQY
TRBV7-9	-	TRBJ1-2	ASSYDRGAGYT
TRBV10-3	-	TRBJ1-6	AISESRSGGSPLH
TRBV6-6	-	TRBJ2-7	ASSDTSGSSYEQY
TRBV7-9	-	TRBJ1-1	ASSSQGTEAF
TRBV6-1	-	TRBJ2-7	ASRVKTSGIAEQY
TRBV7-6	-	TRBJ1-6	ASSFLHVRGGNSYNSPLH
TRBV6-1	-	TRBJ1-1	ASRLRQDTEAF
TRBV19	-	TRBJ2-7	ASSRGSLEGQALEQY
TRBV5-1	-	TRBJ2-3	ASSLAGGGRGDTQY
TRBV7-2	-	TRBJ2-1	ASRVAGSSYNEQF
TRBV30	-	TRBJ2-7	AWSKGRDYEQY